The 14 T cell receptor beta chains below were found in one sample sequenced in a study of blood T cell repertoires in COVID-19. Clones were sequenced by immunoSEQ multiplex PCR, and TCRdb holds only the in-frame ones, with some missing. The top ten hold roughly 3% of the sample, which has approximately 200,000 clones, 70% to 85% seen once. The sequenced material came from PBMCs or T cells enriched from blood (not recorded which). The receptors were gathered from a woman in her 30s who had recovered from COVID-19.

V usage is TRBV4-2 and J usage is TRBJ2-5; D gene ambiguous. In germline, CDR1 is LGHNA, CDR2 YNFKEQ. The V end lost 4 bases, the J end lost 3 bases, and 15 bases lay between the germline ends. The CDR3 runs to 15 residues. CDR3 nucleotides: TGTGCCAGCAGCCCCACATCGATAGGAGAAGAGACCCAGTACTTC. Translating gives CASSPTSIGEETQYF.

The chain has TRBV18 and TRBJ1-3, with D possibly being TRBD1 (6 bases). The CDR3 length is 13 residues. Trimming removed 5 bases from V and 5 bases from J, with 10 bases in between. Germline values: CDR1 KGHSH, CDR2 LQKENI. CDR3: CASSTDSRNTIYF. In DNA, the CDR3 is TGTGCCAGCTCAACGGACAGCAGAAACACCATATATTTT.

In DNA form, the CDR3 reads TGTGCCACCTCGGACAGGGGGCGCGGGCTCCAAGAGACCCAGTACTTC. Translated: CATSDRGRGLQETQYF. The chain uses TRBV19 and TRBJ2-5, with 11 bases aligning to TRBD1. The CDR3 spans 16 residues. From germline, CDR1 is LNHDA and CDR2 SQIVND (reference sequence). Trimming cost V 10 bases and J 1 base; bases outside gene matches: 11.

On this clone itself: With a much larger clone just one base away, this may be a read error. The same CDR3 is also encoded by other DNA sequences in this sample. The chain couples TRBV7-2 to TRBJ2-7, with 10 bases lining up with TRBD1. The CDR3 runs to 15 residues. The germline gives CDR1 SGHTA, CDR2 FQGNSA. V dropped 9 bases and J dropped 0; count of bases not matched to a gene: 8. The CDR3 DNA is TGTGCCAGTAGCCCCAGACAGGGGGCCTCCTACGAGCAGTACTTC. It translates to CASSPRQGASYEQYF.

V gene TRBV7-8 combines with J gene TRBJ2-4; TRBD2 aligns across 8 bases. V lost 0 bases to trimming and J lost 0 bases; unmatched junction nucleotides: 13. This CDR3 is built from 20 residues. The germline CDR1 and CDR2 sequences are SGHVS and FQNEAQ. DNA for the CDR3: TGTGCCAGCAGCTTAGCCCCCCCCGGGAGCGGGGGTCTAGCCAAAAACATTCAGTACTTC. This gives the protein CASSLAPPGSGGLAKNIQYF.

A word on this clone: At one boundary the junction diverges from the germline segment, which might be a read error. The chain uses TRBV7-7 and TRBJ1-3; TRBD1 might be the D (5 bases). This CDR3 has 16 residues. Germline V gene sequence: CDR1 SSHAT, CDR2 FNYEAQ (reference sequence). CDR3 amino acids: CASSFPPTGPGNTIYF. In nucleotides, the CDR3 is TGTGCTAGCAGCTTTCCGCCAACAGGTCCTGGAAACACCATATATTTT.

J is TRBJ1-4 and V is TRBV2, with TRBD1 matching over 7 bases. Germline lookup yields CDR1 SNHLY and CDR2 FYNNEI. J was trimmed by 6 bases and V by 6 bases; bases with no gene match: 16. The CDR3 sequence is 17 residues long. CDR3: CASSFLGVGQGDEKLFF. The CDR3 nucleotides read TGTGCCAGCAGCTTTTTGGGTGTTGGGCAGGGGGATGAAAAACTGTTTTTT.

CDR3 amino acids: CASSSPWDSLGTQYF. CDR3 bases: TGTGCCAGCAGCTCCCCGTGGGACAGCCTAGGAACCCAGTACTTC. The genes are TRBV7-2 and TRBJ2-5; 7 bases map to TRBD1. This CDR3 spans 15 amino acids. After removal of 4 bases from V and 8 bases from J, the junction contained 13 bases not matched to a gene. In germline, CDR1 is SGHTA, CDR2 FQGNSA.

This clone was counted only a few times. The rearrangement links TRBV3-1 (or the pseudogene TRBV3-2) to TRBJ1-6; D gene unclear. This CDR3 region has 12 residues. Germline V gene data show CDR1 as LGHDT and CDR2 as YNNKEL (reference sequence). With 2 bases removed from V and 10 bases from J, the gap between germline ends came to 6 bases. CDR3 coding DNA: TGTGCCAGCAGCCAACCCAGATCACCCCTCCACTTT. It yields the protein CASSQPRSPLHF.

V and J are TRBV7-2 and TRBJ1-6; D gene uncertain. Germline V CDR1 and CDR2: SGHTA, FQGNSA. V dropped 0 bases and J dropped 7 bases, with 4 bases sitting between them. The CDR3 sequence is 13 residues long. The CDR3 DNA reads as TGTGCCAGCAGCTTAGCTCAAAATTCACCCCTCCACTTT. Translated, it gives CASSLAQNSPLHF. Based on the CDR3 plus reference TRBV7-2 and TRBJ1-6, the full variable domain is GAGVSQSPSNKVTEKGKDVELRCDPISGHTALYWYRQSLGQGLEFLIYFQGNSAPDKSGLPSDRFSAERTGGSVSTLTIQRTQQEDSAVYLCASSLAQNSPLHFGNGTRLTVT.

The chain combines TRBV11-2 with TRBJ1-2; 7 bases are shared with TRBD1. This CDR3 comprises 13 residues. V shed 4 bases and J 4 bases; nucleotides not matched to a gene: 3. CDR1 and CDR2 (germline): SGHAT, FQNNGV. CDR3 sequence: CASSSHRGYGYTF. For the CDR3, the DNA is TGTGCCAGCAGCTCCCACAGGGGCTATGGCTACACCTTC.

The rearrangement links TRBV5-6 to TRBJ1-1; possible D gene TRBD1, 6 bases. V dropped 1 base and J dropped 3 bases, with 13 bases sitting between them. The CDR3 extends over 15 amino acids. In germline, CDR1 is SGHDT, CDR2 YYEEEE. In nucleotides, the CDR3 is TGTGCCAGCAGCTTGAGATGGGACACCTACACTGAAGCTTTCTTT. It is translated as CASSLRWDTYTEAFF.

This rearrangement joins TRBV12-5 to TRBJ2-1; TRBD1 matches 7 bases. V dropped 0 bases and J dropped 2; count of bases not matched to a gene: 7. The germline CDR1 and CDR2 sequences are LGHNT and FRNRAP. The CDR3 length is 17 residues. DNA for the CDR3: TGTGCTAGTGGTTTGGTACGAGGACAGGAGGCCTACAATGAGCAGTTCTTC. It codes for CASGLVRGQEAYNEQFF.

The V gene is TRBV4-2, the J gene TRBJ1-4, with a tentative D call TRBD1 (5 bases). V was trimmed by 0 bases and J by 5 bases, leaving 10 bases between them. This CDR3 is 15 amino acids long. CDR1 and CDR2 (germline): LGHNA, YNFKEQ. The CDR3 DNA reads TGTGCCAGCAGCCAAGATCGGGGGGGGAATGAAAAACTGTTTTTT. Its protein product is CASSQDRGGNEKLFF.